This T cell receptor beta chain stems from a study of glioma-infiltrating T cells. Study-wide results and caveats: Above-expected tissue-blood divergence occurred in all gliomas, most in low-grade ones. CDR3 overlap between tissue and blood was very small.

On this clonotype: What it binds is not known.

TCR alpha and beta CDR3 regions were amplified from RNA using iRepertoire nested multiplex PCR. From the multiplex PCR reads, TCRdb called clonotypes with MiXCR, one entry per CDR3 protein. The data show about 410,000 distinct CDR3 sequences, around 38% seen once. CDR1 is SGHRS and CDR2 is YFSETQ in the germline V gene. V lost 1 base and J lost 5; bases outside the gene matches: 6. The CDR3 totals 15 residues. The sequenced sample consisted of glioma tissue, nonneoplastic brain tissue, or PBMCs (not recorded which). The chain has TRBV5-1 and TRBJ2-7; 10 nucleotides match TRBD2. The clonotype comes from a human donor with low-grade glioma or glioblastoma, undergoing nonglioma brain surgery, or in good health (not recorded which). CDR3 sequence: CASSLFLAGENEQYF. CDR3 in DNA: TGCGCCAGCAGCTTGTTTCTAGCGGGGGAGAACGAGCAGTACTTC.